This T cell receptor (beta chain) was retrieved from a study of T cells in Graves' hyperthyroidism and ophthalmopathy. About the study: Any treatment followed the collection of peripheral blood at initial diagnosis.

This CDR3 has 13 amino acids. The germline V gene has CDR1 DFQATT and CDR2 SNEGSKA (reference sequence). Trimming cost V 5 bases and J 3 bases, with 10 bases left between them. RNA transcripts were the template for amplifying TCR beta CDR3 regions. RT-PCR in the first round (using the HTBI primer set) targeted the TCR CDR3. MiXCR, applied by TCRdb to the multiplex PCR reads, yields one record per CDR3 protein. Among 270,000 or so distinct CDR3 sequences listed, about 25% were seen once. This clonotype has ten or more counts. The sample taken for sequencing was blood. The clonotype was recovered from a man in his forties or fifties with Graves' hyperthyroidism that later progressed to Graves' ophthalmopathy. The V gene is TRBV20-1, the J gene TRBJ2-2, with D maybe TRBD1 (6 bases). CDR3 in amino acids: CSAPRTDTGELFF. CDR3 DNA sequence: TGCAGTGCTCCCCGGACAGACACCGGGGAGCTGTTTTTT.